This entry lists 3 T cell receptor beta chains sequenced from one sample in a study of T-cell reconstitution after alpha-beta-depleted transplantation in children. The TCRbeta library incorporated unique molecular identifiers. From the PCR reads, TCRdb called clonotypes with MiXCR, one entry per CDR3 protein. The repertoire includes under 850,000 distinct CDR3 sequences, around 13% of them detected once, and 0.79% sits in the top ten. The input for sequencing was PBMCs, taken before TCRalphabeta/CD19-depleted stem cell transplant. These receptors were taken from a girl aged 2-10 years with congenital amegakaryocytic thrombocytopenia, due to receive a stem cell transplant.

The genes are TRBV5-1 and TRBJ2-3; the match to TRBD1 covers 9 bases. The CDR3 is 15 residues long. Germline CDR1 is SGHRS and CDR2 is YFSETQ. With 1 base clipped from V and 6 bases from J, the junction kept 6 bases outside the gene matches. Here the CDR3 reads CASSLRDREVDTQYF. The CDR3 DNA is TGCGCCAGCAGCTTGCGGGACAGGGAAGTGGATACGCAGTATTTT.

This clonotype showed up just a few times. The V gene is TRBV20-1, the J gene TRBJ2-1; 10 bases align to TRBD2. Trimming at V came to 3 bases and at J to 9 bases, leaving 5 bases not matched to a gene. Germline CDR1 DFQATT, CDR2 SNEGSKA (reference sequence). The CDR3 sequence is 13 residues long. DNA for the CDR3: TGCAGTGCTAGCCTAGCGGGAGTAGGTGAGCAGTTCTTC. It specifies CSASLAGVGEQFF.

The CDR3 coding sequence is TGTGCCATCAGTGGTGGAGGACTTCAGGGGGGAGATACGCAGTATTTT. Encoded protein: CAISGGGLQGGDTQYF. The chain has TRBV10-3 and TRBJ2-3; a weak D match, TRBD1 (7 bases). The germline V gene encodes CDR1 ENHRY and CDR2 SYGVKD. The ends were cut back, 4 bases at V and 5 bases at J, with 19 bases in the middle. This CDR3 contains 16 residues.